A single TCR beta chain is shown here with its context. The antigen remains undetermined. One end of the junction does not line up with germline, which may come from a read error. The CDR3 totals 12 residues. Germline V gene data show CDR1 as SQVTM and CDR2 as ANQGSEA. Primers included in the PCR were 60 Vbeta and 13 Jbeta primers. Measured with immunoSEQ multiplex PCR; TCRdb has only the in-frame clones, and not every one. The sample records about 160,000 clones, about three quarters being singletons. This record comes from a study of cytomegalovirus exposure and HLA in healthy donors. About the research overall: Earlier findings included some 120 million unique TCR beta sequences obtained from about 179 million T cells. Whole-study results and caveats: Some V segments, TRBV6-2 and TRBV6-3 among them, were indistinguishable and were therefore excluded. A later analysis reported that several of the most significant clusters appeared to be linked to common viral pathogens, among them Epstein-Barr virus. For cytomegalovirus status, the classifier reportedly gave diagnoses with high specificity and sensitivity.

This chain connects TRBV29-1 to TRBJ2-7; no clear D. The sequenced material came from PBMCs. The receptor was derived from a female donor in good health and CMV-seronegative. Here the CDR3 DNA reads TGTTTCAAGCAGAAGGCGGCATACGAGCAGTACTTC. It encodes CFKQKAAYEQYF.